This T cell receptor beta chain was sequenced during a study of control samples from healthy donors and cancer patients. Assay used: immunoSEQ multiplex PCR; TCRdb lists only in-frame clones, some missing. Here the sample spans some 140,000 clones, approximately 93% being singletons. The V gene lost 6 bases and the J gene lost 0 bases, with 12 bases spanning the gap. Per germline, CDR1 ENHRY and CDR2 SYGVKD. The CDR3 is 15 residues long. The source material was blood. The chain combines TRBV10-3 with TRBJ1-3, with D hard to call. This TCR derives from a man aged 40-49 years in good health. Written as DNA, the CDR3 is TGTGCCATCAGACGGACCCAGAGCTCTGGAAACACCATATATTTT. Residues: CAIRRTQSSGNTIYF.